This T cell receptor (beta chain) was sequenced in a study of T cells in Graves' hyperthyroidism and ophthalmopathy (dated by TCRdb to the late 2010s). About the full investigation: Peripheral blood was collected at initial diagnosis, before any treatment. Following sampling, methimazole starting at 30 mg daily was given to hyperthyroidism patients, and high-dose intravenous methylprednisolone was given to ophthalmopathy patients. TCR Vbeta CDR3 sequencing of some 140 peripheral blood samples (43 ophthalmopathy, 75 to 85 hyperthyroidism and some 17 progressor patients) is reported in the paper. To identify TCR V-J signatures that set the groups apart, the researchers used a discovery cohort of about a hundred patients, made up of fewer than 50 with Graves' ophthalmopathy and some 55 with stable Graves' hyperthyroidism. Whether ophthalmopathy could be predicted prospectively was tested in an independent validation cohort made up of 18 to 20 hyperthyroidism patients plus 17 patients who later progressed to ophthalmopathy. In addition, the study compared T-cell repertoires in thyroid tissue and in blood from six Graves' hyperthyroidism patients. For training and testing, the approximately 97 patients in the discovery cohort were randomly divided in a 7:3 ratio.

Study-wide findings and limitations: Ophthalmopathy was separated from stable hyperthyroidism by a 13 V-J signature model, with around 90% sensitivity and roughly 81% specificity obtained in cross-validation and 80%/75% obtained in testing. Sample size was not statistically predetermined, and blinding of investigators to group allocation was not performed. In validation, progression to ophthalmopathy was predicted by the model with 70.59% sensitivity and just over 72% specificity, a median of about 6.4 months before onset. Most expanded thyroid clonotypes (frequency above 0.001) were also detected in blood, a finding suggesting that blood repertoires may reflect thyroid immune responses.

Amplification of TCR beta CDR3 regions was carried out from RNA transcripts. The first round of RT-PCR for the TCR CDR3 was performed with the HTBI primer set and the Qiagen OneStep RT-PCR kit. Libraries were constructed in a second round of multiplex PCR, after which size selection and purification were performed. Paired-end sequencing of the libraries was performed with 100 bp reads on an Illumina HiSeq2000. As for the original processing: Raw data were processed with SOAPnuke, discarding reads with adapters, uncalled bases, mean Phred below 15, or no exact constant-primer or identifier match. High-quality paired reads were merged with COPE v1.2.5, and unique nucleotide sequences were defined as clonotypes. MiTCR v1.1 was used to align the clonotypes against IMGT TRBV, TRBD and TRBJ reference segments. The analysis included only V-J combinations with a frequency above 0.0001, which together covered around 99% of the repertoires. A TCS score was defined as the ratio of F50 (clonal expansion) to E x V (chaos), with BLOSUM62-based TCRdist applied between CDR3 peptides within each V-J. Welch's t-statistics and random forest reduced fewer than 550 V-J features to 10 to 15, which were used in a naive Bayes classifier (R e1071). TCRdb ran its own pipeline on the public reads, namely fastp trimming at Q25 and MiXCR clone calling, and kept in-frame beta chains. Entries are consolidated by CDR3 protein sequence, retaining the most common genes and DNA. TCRdb's processing, not the study's, gives the V and J calls here. The sample contains roughly 240,000 distinct CDR3 sequences, about 25% of them found a single time. The top ten clonotypes cover about 40% of the sample.

This clonotype was recorded once. The clone's antigen remains unknown. No qualities accompany the bases; no much larger clone lies one base away. A solitary read yields weak support. Moderately to severely active disease, a Clinical Activity Score of at least 3, a NOSPECS grade of at least 4, and a duration under 3 months were present in ophthalmopathy patients. Any patient with an uncontrolled infection, another autoimmune disease, pregnancy or lactation was excluded. Diagnoses were established on the basis of clinical symptoms, serum thyroxine and TRAb, thyroid ultrasound, and orbital computed tomography. PBMCs were separated from roughly 9.3 ml of fresh peripheral blood using Ficoll-Paque density gradient centrifugation. Total RNA was extracted using Trizol reagent, and RNA quality was assessed on an Agilent 2100 Bioanalyzer. The germline ends are 14 bases apart after V is trimmed by 5 bases and J by 10 bases. CDR1 and CDR2 are drawn from the germline V gene: MNHNS, SASEGT. The CDR3 has 12 amino acids, counting the end cysteine and phenylalanine. Of all the DNA, just the CDR3 is kept, 36 bases in frame from base 1.

The receptor chain draws on TRBV6-1 and TRBJ1-2, with an unclear D gene assignment. The sequence came from a woman in her 40s with Graves' ophthalmopathy. Sequenced sample: blood. The bases read TGTGCCAGCAGTCCCGACAAGAGGGTCTACACCTTC. Translated, it reads CASSPDKRVYTF.